This record covers a single TCR beta chain. The target antigen is unknown. PCR employed 60 Vbeta and 13 Jbeta primers. Assay: immunoSEQ multiplex PCR; the TCRdb copy retains only in-frame clones and omits some. This table holds around 150,000 clones, roughly 86% found once. The data originate from a study of cytomegalovirus exposure and HLA in healthy donors. The overall study: An earlier analysis found around 100 million unique TCR beta sequences from about 190 million T cells.

Whole-study results and caveats: Roughly uniform sequencing depth across donors was assumed, possibly incorrectly. Fewer N-insertions (relative to the approximately 700-donor mean) were reportedly seen in an Asian-associated ancestry cluster in a later analysis. According to reports, the classifier identified cytomegalovirus status with high specificity and sensitivity.

The TCR sequence derives from a woman in her thirties or forties in good health and CMV-seronegative. Material: PBMCs.

CDR3 sequence (DNA): TGTGCCAGTAGTATCAAGGCTAGCGCCAGCTCCTACAATGAGCAGTTCTTC. Amino acid sequence: CASSIKASASSYNEQFF. The rearrangement joins TRBV19 to TRBJ2-1, with TRBD2 as a possible D gene (6 bases). The germline V gene has CDR1 LNHDA and CDR2 SQIVND (reference sequence). The CDR3 length is 17 residues. The V gene lost 3 bases and the J gene lost 0 bases, with 15 bases spanning the gap. The full variable domain, completed using reference TRBV19 and TRBJ2-1, is DGGITQSPKYLFRKEGQNVTLSCEQNLNHDAMYWYRQDPGQGLRLIYYSQIVNDFQKGDIAEGYSVSREKKESFPLTVTSAQKNPTAFYLCASSIKASASSYNEQFFGPGTRLTVL.